The subject of this entry is one T cell receptor (beta chain). Its binding antigen is unknown. It has no much larger one-base neighbor in the sample; base qualities were not kept. This entry belongs to a study of T cell changes during pregnancy in multiple sclerosis (dated by TCRdb to between 2017 and 2020). The study in broad terms: The study looked at changes in the T cell repertoire across pregnancy in women with multiple sclerosis.

The library was generated by the immunoSEQ multiplex PCR assay. TCRdb took over this immuneACCESS table, retaining in-frame rearrangements with V and J assigned. Such tables are incomplete; in checked studies, under half of the missing clones stem from an unresolved V gene, and the remainder is unexplained. For this sample there are about 40,000 clones; 93% appear just once. Jointly, the top ten make up 0.41% of the sample. The germline V gene (reference sequence) sets CDR1 to LNHDA and CDR2 to SQIVND. V lost 10 bases and J lost 1 base; the stretch between them is 13 bases long. The CDR3 holds 14 amino acids from the cysteine to the phenylalanine. The entry retains the CDR3 DNA only, 42 bases that are in frame from base 1.

The sample consisted of CD4+ T cells from peripheral blood mononuclear cells, taken in the first trimester of pregnancy. The sequence came from a female donor with multiple sclerosis, enrolled in a pregnancy study. The chain is assembled from TRBV19 and TRBJ2-2; the D gene identity is not certain. The base sequence is TGTGCCACCCCCCAGGCCAAGAACACCGGGGAGCTGTTTTTT. Translated, this is CATPQAKNTGELFF.